Described below is a single T cell receptor beta chain sequence and its context. Its antigen is as yet unknown. Primers included in the PCR were 60 Vbeta and 13 Jbeta primers. The repertoire was sequenced with immunoSEQ multiplex PCR; TCRdb's copy has only in-frame clones and lacks some. Of over 95,000 clones listed, approximately 80% are singletons. Germline CDR1 reads MDHEN; CDR2 reads SYDVKM. Trimming cost V 5 bases and J 4 bases, with 12 bases left between them. The CDR3 sequence is 14 residues long. The source of the sample is a study of cytomegalovirus exposure and HLA in healthy donors. Study-level points and caveats: Specificity for CMV antigens was confirmed in vitro for a few of the CMV-associated chains.

This rearrangement joins TRBV28 to TRBJ1-5; D perhaps matches TRBD1 (5 bases). The TCR was taken from a man between 40 and 49 years old in good health and CMV-seropositive. The specimen was PBMCs. The CDR3 loop reads CASSRDSLNQPQHF. CDR3 nucleotides: TGTGCCAGCAGTCGTGACAGCTTAAATCAGCCCCAGCATTTT.